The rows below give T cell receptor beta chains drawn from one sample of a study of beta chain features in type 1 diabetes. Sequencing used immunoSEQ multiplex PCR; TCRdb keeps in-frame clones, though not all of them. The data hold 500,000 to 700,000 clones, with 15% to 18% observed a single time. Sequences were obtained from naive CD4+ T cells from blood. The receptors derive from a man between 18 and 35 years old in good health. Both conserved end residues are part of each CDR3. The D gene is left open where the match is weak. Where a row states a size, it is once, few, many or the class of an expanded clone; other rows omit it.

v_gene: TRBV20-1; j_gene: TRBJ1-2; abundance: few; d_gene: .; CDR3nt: TGCAGTGCCCGGATTAAATATGGCTACACCTTC; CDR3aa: CSARIKYGYTF
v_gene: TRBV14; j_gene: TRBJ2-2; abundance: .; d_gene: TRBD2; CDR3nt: TGTGCCAGCAGCCGTTGGCGGCTAGCGGGAGGTAAAGCCGGGGAGCTGTTTTTT; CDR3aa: CASSRWRLAGGKAGELFF
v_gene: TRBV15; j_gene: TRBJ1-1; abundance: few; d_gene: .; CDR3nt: TGTGCCACCAGCAGAGATCTAACGGGGAACACTGAAGCTTTCTTT; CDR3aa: CATSRDLTGNTEAFF
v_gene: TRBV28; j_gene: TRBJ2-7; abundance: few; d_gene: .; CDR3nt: TGTGCCAGCTCGGGTTACGAGCAGTACTTC; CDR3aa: CASSGYEQYF
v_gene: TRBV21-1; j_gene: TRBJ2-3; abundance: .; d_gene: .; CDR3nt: TGTGCCAGCGCCCGGGACAGACACACAGATACGCAGTATTTT; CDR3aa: CASARDRHTDTQYF
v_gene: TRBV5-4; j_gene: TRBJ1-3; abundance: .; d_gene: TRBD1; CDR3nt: TGTGCCAGCAGCTTTGGGACAGCTTCTGGAAACACCATATATTTT; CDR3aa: CASSFGTASGNTIYF
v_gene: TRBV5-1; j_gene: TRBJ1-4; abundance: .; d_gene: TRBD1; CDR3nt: TGCGCCAGCAGCTTGGTGGCAGGGGGAGGAGAAAAACTGTTTTTT; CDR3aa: CASSLVAGGGEKLFF
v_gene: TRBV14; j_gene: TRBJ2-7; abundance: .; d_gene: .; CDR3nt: TGTGCCAGCAGCCAAGATTTCTTGGGTGAGCAGTACTTC; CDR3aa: CASSQDFLGEQYF
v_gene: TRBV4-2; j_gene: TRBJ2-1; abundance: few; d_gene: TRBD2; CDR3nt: TGTGCCAGCAGCCATAGGACTAGCGGGGGGGTCAGCTCCTACAATGAGCAGTTCTTC; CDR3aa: CASSHRTSGGVSSYNEQFF
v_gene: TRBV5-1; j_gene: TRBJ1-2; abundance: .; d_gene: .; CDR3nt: TGCGCCAGCAGCTCCGCTCACGGCGGGGACGGCAACTATGGCTACACCTTC; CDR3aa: CASSSAHGGDGNYGYTF
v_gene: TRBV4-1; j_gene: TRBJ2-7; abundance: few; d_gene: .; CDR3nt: TGCGCCAGCAGCCAAGTATTAGCAAGTTCTCCCTACGAGCAGTACTTC; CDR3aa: CASSQVLASSPYEQYF
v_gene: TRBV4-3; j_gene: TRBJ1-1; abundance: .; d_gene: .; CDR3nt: TGCGCCAGCAGCCGAGCTTTCTTT; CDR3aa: CASSRAFF
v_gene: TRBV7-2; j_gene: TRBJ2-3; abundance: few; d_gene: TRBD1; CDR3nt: TGTGCCAGCAGCTCCCGGGACAGGGCGATATTCACAGATACGCAGTATTTT; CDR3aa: CASSSRDRAIFTDTQYF
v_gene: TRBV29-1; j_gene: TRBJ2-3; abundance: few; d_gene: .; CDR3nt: TGCAGCGTCCACGGGACTAGCACAGATACGCAGTATTTT; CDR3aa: CSVHGTSTDTQYF
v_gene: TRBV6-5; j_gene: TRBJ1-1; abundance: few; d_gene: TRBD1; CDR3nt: TGTGCCAGCAGTCCTCCGACAGGGCCCACTGAAGCTTTCTTT; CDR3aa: CASSPPTGPTEAFF
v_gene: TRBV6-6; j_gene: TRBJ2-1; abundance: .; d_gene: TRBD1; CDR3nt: TGTGCCAGCAGTTCCGGACAGGACAATGAGCAGTTCTTC; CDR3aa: CASSSGQDNEQFF